This record concerns one TCR beta chain sequence. Its antigen is still unknown. Of the isolated RNA, all was reverse transcribed, and so the sequenced material was expressed TCRB transcripts. TCRdb keeps only in-frame clones here, not all; method: immunoSEQ multiplex PCR. The profile shows some 400,000 clones, about 15% of them singletons. The data were obtained in a study of beta chain features in type 1 diabetes. At the level of the study: Healthy donors, compared against patients, showed similar age, gender and cell yields.

A sort by CD45RO/CCR7/CD25/CD127/CD95/CD27 yielded CD4+ naive, central memory, regulatory and stem cell-like memory cells. General observations from the study: TCRB CDR3s were moderately but significantly shorter in Type 1 diabetes patients in all four CD4+ subsets. The naive, central memory and Treg TCRB repertoires showed an apparent similarity that was greater among patients than among healthy donors.

From germline, CDR1 is SEHNR and CDR2 FQNEAQ (reference sequence). Trimming removed 6 bases from V and 0 bases from J; junction bases left unmatched: 5. The CDR3 sequence is 16 residues long. V and J are TRBV7-9 and TRBJ2-1; 10 nucleotides match TRBD2. Sequencing was carried out using naive CD4+ T cells from blood. The sequence came from a woman under 30 in good health. The CDR3 reads CASRRSGGSSYNEQFF. The CDR3 DNA reads as TGTGCCAGCAGACGTAGCGGGGGGAGCTCCTACAATGAGCAGTTCTTC.